The clone carrying this T cell receptor beta chain was seen at least ten times. The investigators amplified TCR beta CDR3 regions from RNA transcripts. The primer set for the first-round RT-PCR of the TCR CDR3 was HTBI. TCRdb re-derived calls from the multiplex PCR reads in MiXCR, one entry per CDR3 protein. Altogether hundreds of thousands of distinct CDR3 sequences are present, less than 25% being singletons, with the ten largest covering roughly a third. These data are taken from a study of T cells in Graves' hyperthyroidism and ophthalmopathy. The germline CDR1 and CDR2 sequences are SNHLY and FYNNEI. The CDR3 runs 14 residues. V shed 3 bases and J shed 1 base, with 7 bases lying between them.

The V call is TRBV2, the J call TRBJ1-5; D remains ambiguous. This receptor was identified in a man aged 25-45 years with Graves' ophthalmopathy. Material for sequencing was blood. DNA for the CDR3: TGTGCCAGCAGTGAGATAGTCAGCAATCAGCCCCAGCATTTT. Residues: CASSEIVSNQPQHF.